The 25 T cell receptor beta chains below all came from one sample that was sequenced in a study of cytomegalovirus exposure and HLA in healthy donors. Researchers ran the PCR with 60 Vbeta and 13 Jbeta primers. Data came from immunoSEQ multiplex PCR; TCRdb stores just in-frame clones and leaves some out. The sample holds approximately 150,000 clones; about 74% are singletons and the top ten take 0.75% to 0.95%. Input material: PBMCs. The origin of the receptors is a woman aged 60-75 years in good health and CMV-seronegative.

The chain combines TRBV5-1 with TRBJ1-1; D gene uncertain. The germline V gene has CDR1 SGHRS and CDR2 YFSETQ. The CDR3 covers 14 residues. Trimming removed 3 bases at V and 3 bases at J, with 12 bases between. The CDR3 loop is CASSSIFGDTEAFF. The CDR3 DNA follows: TGCGCCAGCAGCTCGATCTTCGGAGACACTGAAGCTTTCTTT.

This clone was observed a few times. The rearrangement links TRBV23-1 to TRBJ2-1, with 10 bases lining up with TRBD2. TRBV23-1 is an open reading frame whose function is uncertain. The trim removed 0 bases at V and 0 bases at J, leaving 11 bases unmatched. This CDR3 contains 20 residues. This CDR3 reads CASSQSGASGRSSSYNEQFF. CDR3 nucleotide sequence: TGCGCCAGCAGTCAATCGGGGGCTAGCGGGAGATCAAGCTCCTACAATGAGCAGTTCTTC.

This clone was recorded once. This rearrangement joins TRBV5-1 to TRBJ2-7, with unresolved D. The ends were cut back, 1 base at V and 1 base at J, with 6 bases in the middle. In germline, CDR1 is SGHRS, CDR2 YFSETQ. The CDR3 covers 13 residues. The CDR3 loop reads CASSLIMSYEQYF. CDR3 bases: TGCGCCAGCAGCTTGATAATGTCCTACGAGCAGTACTTC.

This chain joins TRBV11-2 and TRBJ1-1; 9 nucleotides match TRBD1. J was trimmed by 0 bases and V by 5 bases; bases with no gene match: 13. In germline, CDR1 is SGHAT, CDR2 FQNNGV. The CDR3 has 18 residues. The CDR3 bases are TGTGCCAGCAGCCTTATAGGGACAGGGAGATTATTGAACACTGAAGCTTTCTTT. It encodes CASSLIGTGRLLNTEAFF.

This clone was found a few times. The V and J genes are TRBV18 and TRBJ1-1; perhaps TRBD1 as D (5 bases). Germline V CDR1 and CDR2: KGHSH, LQKENI. The CDR3 consists of 15 residues. The V and J ends lost 4 bases and 0 bases respectively, with 12 bases between them. In DNA, the CDR3 is TGTGCCAGCTCACGGGGGGTCTCTTTGAACACTGAAGCTTTCTTT. This gives the protein CASSRGVSLNTEAFF.

The rearrangement joins TRBV6-1 to TRBJ1-4; 11 bases map to TRBD1. The germline gives CDR1 MNHNS, CDR2 SASEGT. The CDR3 is 15 amino acids. V was clipped by 5 bases and J by 7 bases; unmatched bases: 6. The chain's CDR3 is CASSSGQGAGEKLFF. The CDR3 DNA is TGTGCCAGCAGTTCTGGACAGGGGGCGGGTGAAAAACTGTTTTTT.

This clone appeared a single time. The chain couples TRBV7-3 to TRBJ1-3; D not certain. Trimming stripped 6 bases from V and 0 bases from J, with 15 bases between. From germline, CDR1 is SGHTA and CDR2 FQGTGA. This CDR3 spans 16 amino acids. The CDR3 region has the DNA TGTGCCAGCAGTAAAGCGGGAGGACTCTCTGGAAACACCATATATTTT. Translating gives CASSKAGGLSGNTIYF.

J is TRBJ1-5 and V is TRBV15, with 8 bases lining up with TRBD1. V lost 0 bases to trimming and J lost 3 bases; unmatched junction nucleotides: 1. The CDR3 extends over 15 amino acids. Per germline, CDR1 LNHNV and CDR2 YYDKDF (reference sequence). CDR3 nucleotide sequence: TGTGCCACCAGCAGAGACAGGGGGCACAATCAGCCCCAGCATTTT. Translating gives CATSRDRGHNQPQHF.

V is TRBV7-3 and J is TRBJ1-2; D gene unclear. From germline, CDR1 is SGHTA and CDR2 FQGTGA. The CDR3 spans 13 residues. Trimming left V 1 base short and J 3 bases short, with 6 bases between. CDR3 in DNA: TGTGCCAGCAGCTTAAACAGAGACTATGGCTACACCTTC. It is translated as CASSLNRDYGYTF.

The chain uses TRBV9 and TRBJ1-1; a weak D match, TRBD1 (6 bases). V shed 3 bases and J shed 1 base, with 16 bases lying between them. The germline V gene encodes CDR1 SGDLS and CDR2 YYNGEE. The CDR3 is 16 amino acids. CDR3 amino acids: CASSGRLTGRNTEAFF. The CDR3 coding sequence is TGTGCCAGCAGCGGCCGGCTGACAGGCCGGAACACTGAAGCTTTCTTT. The full variable domain, completed using reference TRBV9 and TRBJ1-1, is DSGVTQTPKHLITATGQRVTLRCSPRSGDLSVYWYQQSLDQGLQFLIQYYNGEERAKGNILERFSAQQFPDLHSELNLSSLELGDSALYFCASSGRLTGRNTEAFFGQGTRLTVV.

The chain employs TRBV4-2 and TRBJ2-7; possibly TRBD2 for D (6 bases). V was pared by 1 base and J by 5 bases, with 18 bases between. Germline loops: CDR1 LGHNA, CDR2 YNFKEQ. The CDR3 extends over 16 amino acids. CDR3 coding DNA: TGTGCCAGCAGCCAAGTCTCACACGGGGGTACCGACGAGCAGTACTTC. It specifies CASSQVSHGGTDEQYF.

This rearrangement joins TRBV19 to TRBJ1-6; 7 nucleotides agree with TRBD1. This CDR3 spans 15 amino acids. V lost 10 bases and J lost 5; bases outside the gene matches: 11. Germline CDR1 reads LNHDA; CDR2 reads SQIVND (reference sequence). This CDR3 reads CATHPTGNDNSPLHF. The CDR3 DNA reads as TGTGCCACCCACCCGACAGGGAACGATAATTCACCCCTCCACTTT.

The J gene is TRBJ2-7, the V gene TRBV7-3, with 8 bases lining up with TRBD1. In germline, CDR1 is SGHTA, CDR2 FQGTGA. After removal of 3 bases from V and 0 bases from J, the junction contained 7 bases not matched to a gene. The CDR3 has 16 residues. The CDR3 loop is CASSLSGTGLSYEQYF. DNA for the CDR3: TGTGCCAGCAGCTTGTCCGGGACAGGCCTCTCCTACGAGCAGTACTTC.

This sequence joins TRBV28 and TRBJ1-2; D possibly corresponds to TRBD1 (6 bases). The length of the CDR3 is 14 residues. CDR1 MDHEN and CDR2 SYDVKM come from the germline V gene. Trimming shortened V by 7 bases and J by 4 bases, and 16 bases separated the two germline ends. The CDR3 region is CASMRGTSFYGYTF. The CDR3 nucleotides read TGTGCCAGCATGAGGGGGACCTCATTCTATGGCTACACCTTC.

V and J are TRBV4-1 and TRBJ2-3; D is undetermined. Germline lookup yields CDR1 MGHRA and CDR2 YSYEKL. This CDR3 comprises 13 residues. V dropped 4 bases and J dropped 3 bases, with 8 bases sitting between them. The CDR3 DNA reads as TGCGCCAGCAGCCGTCCAGGAACAGATACGCAGTATTTT. It specifies CASSRPGTDTQYF.

This chain uses TRBV5-4 with TRBJ1-4; TRBD1 matches 9 bases. J was trimmed by 3 bases and V by 2 bases; bases with no gene match: 8. The CDR3 extends over 17 amino acids. Germline CDR1 reads SGHNT; CDR2 reads YYREEE (reference sequence). The CDR3 DNA reads TGTGCCAGCAGCTTTGGGACAGGGTCGGGAGCTAATGAAAAACTGTTTTTT. This gives the protein CASSFGTGSGANEKLFF.

The chain employs TRBV28 and TRBJ1-1; TRBD1 aligns across 8 bases. The V gene end was trimmed by 1 base and the J gene end by 4 bases; junction bases not matched to a gene: 14. The CDR3 length is 18 residues. Germline values: CDR1 MDHEN, CDR2 SYDVKM. CDR3 bases: TGTGCCAGCAGTTTATCCGACAGGGGAAGGGCCTGGAGCACTGAAGCTTTCTTT. Translated, it gives CASSLSDRGRAWSTEAFF.

The chain uses TRBV15 and TRBJ2-1, with TRBD1 as a possible D gene (5 bases). CDR1 is LNHNV, CDR2 YYDKDF, per germline (reference sequence). V lost 0 bases, J lost 6 bases, and 12 bases lay in between. The CDR3 is 15 amino acids. CDR3 nucleotides: TGTGCCACCAGCAGAGAGGCAGGGTTAGTCAATGAGCAGTTCTTC. Its protein product is CATSREAGLVNEQFF.

The CDR3 region is CASSFAGTGYTGELFF. As DNA, the CDR3 is TGTGCCAGCAGCTTCGCCGGGACAGGGTATACCGGGGAGCTGTTTTTT. The genes are TRBV11-2 and TRBJ2-2, with TRBD1 matching 9 bases. Germline CDR1 and CDR2: SGHAT and FQNNGV. V lost 3 bases, J lost 5 bases, and 7 bases stayed unmatched. This CDR3 has 16 amino acids.

V is TRBV27 and J is TRBJ2-6, with 9 nucleotides matching TRBD1. Per the germline V gene, CDR1 is MNHEY and CDR2 is SMNVEV (reference sequence). Trimming took 2 bases from V and 1 from J; bases not matched to a gene: 6. The CDR3 sequence is 18 residues long. CDR3 amino acids: CASSLMYRGRSGANVLTF. In DNA form, the CDR3 reads TGTGCCAGCAGTTTAATGTACAGGGGGCGGTCTGGGGCCAACGTCCTGACTTTC.

The rearrangement joins TRBV5-1 to TRBJ1-4; D might be TRBD1 (6 bases). Trimming pared 4 bases from V and 5 bases from J, leaving 12 bases between. The germline V gene has CDR1 SGHRS and CDR2 YFSETQ. The CDR3 covers 14 residues. DNA for the CDR3: TGCGCCAGCAGCCCAGGACAGACAAATGAAAAACTGTTTTTT. Translating it yields CASSPGQTNEKLFF.

V gene TRBV5-4 combines with J gene TRBJ2-3; maybe TRBD2 (6 bases). The CDR3 consists of 16 residues. Germline V lookup: CDR1 SGHNT, CDR2 YYREEE (reference sequence). With 3 bases removed from V and 2 bases from J, the gap between germline ends came to 16 bases. CDR3 loop: CASSWGGIANTDTQYF. The DNA for the CDR3 is TGTGCCAGCAGCTGGGGAGGAATAGCGAACACAGATACGCAGTATTTT.

The chain has TRBV5-1 and TRBJ2-1; 7 positions match TRBD2. Germline CDR1 and CDR2: SGHRS and YFSETQ. The CDR3 runs to 15 residues. V lost 4 bases, J lost 7 bases, and 11 bases stayed unmatched. CDR3 in DNA: TGCGCCAGCAGCACCAGGACTAGGATGGGGAATGAGCAGTTCTTC. Protein sequence: CASSTRTRMGNEQFF.

The chain links TRBV7-9 to TRBJ2-3; 8 bases fit TRBD2. The junction had 7 bases not matched to a gene; V was cut back by 6 bases and J by 2 bases. Looked up from germline, CDR1 is SEHNR and CDR2 is FQNEAQ (reference sequence). The CDR3 length is 15 residues. The CDR3 is CASRPYSGITDTQYF. DNA for the CDR3: TGTGCCAGCAGACCATATAGCGGGATCACAGATACGCAGTATTTT. The full variable domain, its missing parts supplied by reference TRBV7-9 and TRBJ2-3, is DTGVSQNPRHKITKRGQNVTFRCDPISEHNRLYWYRQTLGQGPEFLTYFQNEAQLEKSRLLSDRFSAERPKGSFSTLEIQRTEQGDSAMYLCASRPYSGITDTQYFGPGTRLTVL.

This chain links TRBV28 with TRBJ2-5; possible D gene TRBD2, 6 bases. Germline V CDR1 and CDR2: MDHEN, SYDVKM. This CDR3 is 15 amino acids long. The V and J ends lost 2 bases and 1 base respectively, with 11 bases between them. The DNA of the CDR3 is TGTGCCAGCAGTTTACATGGGGGAGGCCAAGAGACCCAGTACTTC. It specifies CASSLHGGGQETQYF.